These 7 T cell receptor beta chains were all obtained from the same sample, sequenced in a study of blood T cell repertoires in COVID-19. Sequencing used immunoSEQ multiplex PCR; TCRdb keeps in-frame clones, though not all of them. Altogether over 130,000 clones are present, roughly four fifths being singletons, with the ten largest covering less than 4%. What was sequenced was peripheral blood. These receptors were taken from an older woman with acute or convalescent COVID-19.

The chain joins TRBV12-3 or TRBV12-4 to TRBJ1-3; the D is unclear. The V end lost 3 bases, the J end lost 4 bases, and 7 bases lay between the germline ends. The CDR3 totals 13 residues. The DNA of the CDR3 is TGTGCCAGCAGTTTGGCGGGGGGAAACACCATATATTTT. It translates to CASSLAGGNTIYF.

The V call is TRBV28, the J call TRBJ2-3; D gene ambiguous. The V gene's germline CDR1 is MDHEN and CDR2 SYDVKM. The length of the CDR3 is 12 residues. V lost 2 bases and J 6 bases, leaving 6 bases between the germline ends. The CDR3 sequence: CASSLGSDTQYF. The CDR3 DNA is TGTGCCAGCAGTTTAGGTAGCGATACGCAGTATTTT.

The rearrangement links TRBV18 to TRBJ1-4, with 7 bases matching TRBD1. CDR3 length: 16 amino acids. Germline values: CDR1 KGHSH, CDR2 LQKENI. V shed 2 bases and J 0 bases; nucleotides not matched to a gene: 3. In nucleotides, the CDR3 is TGTGCCAGCTCACCATCCGGGACAGCAACTAATGAAAAACTGTTTTTT. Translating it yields CASSPSGTATNEKLFF.

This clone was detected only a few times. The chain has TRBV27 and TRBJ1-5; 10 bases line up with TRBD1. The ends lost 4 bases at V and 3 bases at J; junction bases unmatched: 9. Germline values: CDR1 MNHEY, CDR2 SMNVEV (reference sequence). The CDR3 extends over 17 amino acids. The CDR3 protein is CASSSRTGGWDNQPQHF. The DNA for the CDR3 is TGTGCCAGCAGTTCTCGGACAGGGGGTTGGGACAATCAGCCCCAGCATTTT.

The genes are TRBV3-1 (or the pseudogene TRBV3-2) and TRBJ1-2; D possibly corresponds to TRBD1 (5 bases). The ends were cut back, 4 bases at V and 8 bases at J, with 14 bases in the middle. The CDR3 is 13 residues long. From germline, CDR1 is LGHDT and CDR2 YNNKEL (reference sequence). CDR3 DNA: TGTGCCAGCAGCCCTCCTAGGGGAAGCGGCTACACCTTC. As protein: CASSPPRGSGYTF.

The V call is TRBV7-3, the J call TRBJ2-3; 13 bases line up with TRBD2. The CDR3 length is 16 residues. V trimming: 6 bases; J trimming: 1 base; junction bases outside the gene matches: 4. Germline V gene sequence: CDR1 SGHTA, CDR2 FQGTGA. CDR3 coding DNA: TGTGCCAGCAGATTAGGACTAGCGGGGGGCACAGATACGCAGTATTTT. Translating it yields CASRLGLAGGTDTQYF.

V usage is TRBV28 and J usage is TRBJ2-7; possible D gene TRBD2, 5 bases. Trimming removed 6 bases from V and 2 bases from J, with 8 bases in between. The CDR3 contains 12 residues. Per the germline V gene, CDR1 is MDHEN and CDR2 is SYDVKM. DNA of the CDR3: TGTGCCAGCAGAACCGGGACCTACGAGCAGTACTTC. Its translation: CASRTGTYEQYF.